Listed below are T cell receptor beta chains from one sample, sequenced in a study of OX40 agonist ivuxolimab in advanced cancers. Method: immunoSEQ multiplex PCR; TCRdb's copy keeps in-frame clones and lacks some. Counted here are approximately 70,000 clones, around 89% occurring once; the ten biggest clones make up roughly 0.59%. This specimen was CD4+ or CD8+ T cells sorted from blood, taken in a trial of the OX40 agonist ivuxolimab. Receptor source: an adult with an advanced solid tumor such as melanoma, head and neck, liver or kidney cancer. Each CDR3 is given with its conserved first and last residue. The D gene is left open where the match is weak. Expanded clones get a size class; other rows say once, few or many, or leave the size out.

cdr3_aa,cdr3_nt,v_call,d_call,cdr3_length,clone_size,j_call
CSAGAGGYGYTF,TGCAGCGCAGGTGCAGGGGGCTATGGCTACACCTTC,TRBV29-1,TRBD1,12,-,TRBJ1-2
CASRIGGAAGELFF,TGTGCCAGCAGAATCGGGGGGGCGGCCGGGGAGCTGTTTTTT,TRBV6-6,TRBD2,14,-,TRBJ2-2
CASSLRQGTNTGELFF,TGTGCCAGCTCACTGCGACAGGGGACGAACACCGGGGAGCTGTTTTTT,TRBV18,TRBD1,16,few,TRBJ2-2
CATSPLYGYTF,TGTGCCACCAGTCCCCTCTATGGCTACACCTTC,TRBV28,-,11,once,TRBJ1-2
CASSGANPVEAFF,TGTGCCAGCAGTGGTGCGAACCCCGTTGAAGCTTTCTTT,TRBV2,-,13,-,TRBJ1-1
CSVQGGHGQPQHF,TGCAGCGTCCAGGGGGGGCACGGACAGCCCCAGCATTTT,TRBV29-1,TRBD1,13,-,TRBJ1-5
CAGGNSYYEQYF,TGTGCTGGCGGTAACTCCTACTACGAGCAGTACTTC,TRBV6-1,-,12,-,TRBJ2-7
CASNYGAVGTEAFF,TGCGCCAGCAACTACGGGGCGGTGGGAACTGAAGCTTTCTTT,TRBV5-1,-,14,-,TRBJ1-1
CAWSVQARGTEAFF,TGTGCCTGGAGTGTACAGGCCCGTGGGACTGAAGCTTTCTTT,TRBV30,-,14,-,TRBJ1-1
CAGVPGRGSEKLFF,TGTGCGGGGGTTCCCGGTAGGGGGTCTGAAAAACTGTTTTTT,TRBV30,-,14,-,TRBJ1-4
CASSPNWTGYNSPLHF,TGTGCCAGCTCACCGAACTGGACAGGGTATAATTCACCCCTCCACTTT,TRBV18,TRBD1,16,few,TRBJ1-6
CASSLGLSGNTIYF,TGTGCCAGCAGTCTAGGCCTGTCTGGAAACACCATATATTTT,TRBV7-9,-,14,few,TRBJ1-3
CAWSKGTNTGELFF,TGTGCCTGGAGTAAGGGTACGAACACCGGGGAGCTGTTTTTT,TRBV30,-,14,-,TRBJ2-2
CASSFLGRTGGADEQFF,TGTGCCAGCAGCTTTCTGGGAAGGACAGGGGGGGCCGATGAGCAGTTCTTC,TRBV13,TRBD1,17,-,TRBJ2-1
CASSESSGRTEQYF,TGTGCCAGCAGTGAAAGTTCCGGGAGGACCGAGCAGTACTTC,TRBV6-1,TRBD2,14,-,TRBJ2-7
CASSQLTDTQYF,TGCGCCAGCAGCCAACTAACAGATACGCAGTATTTT,TRBV4-1,-,12,-,TRBJ2-3
CASSLEGTRAGNTIYF,TGCGCCAGCAGCTTGGAGGGGACGAGAGCTGGAAACACCATATATTTT,TRBV5-1,-,16,-,TRBJ1-3
CASSVKVTGELFF,TGTGCCAGCAGTGTAAAGGTGACCGGGGAGCTGTTTTTT,TRBV2,-,13,-,TRBJ2-2